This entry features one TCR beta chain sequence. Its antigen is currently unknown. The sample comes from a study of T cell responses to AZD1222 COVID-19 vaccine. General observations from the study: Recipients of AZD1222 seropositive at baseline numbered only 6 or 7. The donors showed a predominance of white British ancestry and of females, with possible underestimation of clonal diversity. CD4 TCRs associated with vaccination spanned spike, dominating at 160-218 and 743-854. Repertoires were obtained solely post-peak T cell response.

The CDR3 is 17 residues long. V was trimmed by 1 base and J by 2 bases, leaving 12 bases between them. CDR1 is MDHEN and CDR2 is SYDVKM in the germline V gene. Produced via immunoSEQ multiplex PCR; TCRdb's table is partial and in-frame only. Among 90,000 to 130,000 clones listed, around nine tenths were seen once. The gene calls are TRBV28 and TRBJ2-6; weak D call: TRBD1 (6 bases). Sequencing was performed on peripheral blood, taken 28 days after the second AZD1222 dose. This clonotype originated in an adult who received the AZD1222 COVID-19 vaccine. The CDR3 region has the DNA TGTGCCAGCAGTTTATTGTCCTGGACAGCTGGGGCCAACGTCCTGACTTTC. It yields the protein CASSLLSWTAGANVLTF.